These 5 T cell receptor beta chains share one sample of origin, sequenced in a study of Ad26.COV2.S vaccination and SARS-CoV-2 variants. Indicated treatment: 19 received Ad26.COV2.S at low or high dose, single or two shots; 5 received placebo; per-sample allocation not given. Day 63 after the first injection of vaccine or placebo was the sampling time. TCRdb's table, derived via immunoSEQ multiplex PCR, lists solely in-frame clones and lacks some. The sample has about 680,000 clones; around 89% are singletons. The sequences come from peripheral blood, collected in a trial of Ad26.COV2.S vaccine versus placebo. The origin of the receptors is a person aged 18-65 years who received the Ad26.COV2.S COVID-19 vaccine or a placebo.

The rearrangement joins TRBV9 to TRBJ1-6, with D unclear. The CDR3 has 13 residues. V was clipped by 0 bases and J by 6 bases, with 4 bases between them. Germline V gene data show CDR1 as SGDLS and CDR2 as YYNGEE. This CDR3 reads CASSVDSNSPLHF. CDR3 bases: TGTGCCAGCAGCGTAGACAGTAATTCACCCCTCCACTTT.

The rearrangement uses TRBV24-1 and TRBJ2-1, with D unclear. The V gene lost 1 base and the J gene lost 6 bases, with 9 bases spanning the gap. Per the germline V gene, CDR1 is KGHDR and CDR2 is SFDVKD. The CDR3 is 14 residues long. CDR3 sequence reads: CATSDLSVGNEQFF. CDR3 nucleotides: TGTGCCACCAGTGATTTAAGTGTCGGCAATGAGCAGTTCTTC.

The chain combines TRBV2 with TRBJ1-6, with D tentatively TRBD1 (6 bases). CDR1 and CDR2 from the germline V gene are SNHLY and FYNNEI. V lost 7 bases to trimming and J lost 7 bases, with 11 bases between them. The CDR3 is 13 amino acids. The CDR3 is CASKEGGNSPLHF. CDR3 nucleotide sequence: TGTGCCAGCAAAGAGGGGGGGAATTCACCCCTCCACTTT.

J is TRBJ2-5 and V is TRBV5-6; TRBD1 is a possible D gene (5 bases). CDR3 length equals 13 residues. Germline V gene data show CDR1 as SGHDT and CDR2 as YYEEEE. Trimming shortened V by 2 bases and J by 5 bases, and 10 bases separated the two germline ends. CDR3 bases: TGTGCCAGCAGCTTCGCAGGGTTGGAGACCCAGTACTTC. Its translation is CASSFAGLETQYF. Variable domain in full (rest from reference TRBV5-6 and TRBJ2-5): DAGVTQSPTHLIKTRGQQVTLRCSPKSGHDTVSWYQQALGQGPQFIFQYYEEEERQRGNFPDRFSGHQFPNYSSELNVNALLLGDSALYLCASSFAGLETQYFGPGTRLLVL.

The gene calls are TRBV5-8 and TRBJ2-7, with TRBD1 identical over 7 bases. Losses at the gene ends were 0 bases for V and 4 bases for J; bases not matched to a gene: 10. The CDR3 totals 16 residues. CDR1 and CDR2 (germline): SGHTS, YDEGEE. The CDR3 reads CASSLEGTASLYEQYF. For the CDR3, the DNA is TGTGCCAGCAGCTTGGAGGGGACAGCCTCATTATACGAGCAGTACTTC.